This T cell receptor (beta chain) was retrieved from a study of CD8+ T cells in alopecia areata. Turning to the study itself: Severity was scored as percentage of affected scalp area in treated patients. Notes on the study in general: Because one nonresponder was included, the link of baseline CD8+ expansion to response is considered uncertain. Scalp samples also yield sequences of resident alphabeta T cells from normal skin. Scalp clonality decreased significantly with tofacitinib, and so did expanded CD8+ clones among the top 100.

The treatment: oral pan-JAK inhibitor, 5-10 mg twice daily. cDNA prepared by RNA extraction and subsequent reverse transcription served as the template for sequencing. Assay used: immunoSEQ multiplex PCR; TCRdb lists only in-frame clones, some missing. The sample has around 150,000 clones; around three fifths are singletons. About this clone itself: As yet, its antigen is unknown.

This CDR3 has 14 amino acids. Germline V gene lookup returns CDR1 SGHTA and CDR2 FQGNSA. The J segment lost 3 bases and the V segment lost 3 bases, leaving 2 bases of the junction unmatched. The receptor comes from a human donor with alopecia areata. V is TRBV7-2 and J is TRBJ2-7; 10 nucleotides align to TRBD1. Sequenced here: CD4+ T cells sorted from blood, sampled at week 4, from a patient treated with tofacitinib. CDR3 DNA sequence: TGTGCCAGCAGCTTCGACAGGGGGCGCTACGAGCAGTACTTC. It encodes CASSFDRGRYEQYF.